The rows below give T cell receptor beta chains drawn from one sample of a study of human T cells and chemical hapten exposure. TCRdb analysed the RACE reads with MiXCR anew, one entry per CDR3 protein. The sample carries about 73,000 distinct CDR3 sequences, around 7.9% recorded once. This specimen consisted of whole blood, obtained in connection with sensitization to the hapten diphenylcyclopropenone (DPC). The receptors derive from a woman in her fifties or sixties with alopecia areata. Some clones in this sample may be carry-over from other donors' samples. Both conserved end residues are part of each CDR3. The D gene is left open where the match is weak. Size tells how often a clone was seen (once, few, many) or the class of an expanded clone, and some rows leave it out.

size	D	J	V	DNA	CDR3
.	.	TRBJ2-3	TRBV7-8	TGTGCCAGCAGCTTAGATCGGGCTAGCGGCACAGATACGCAGTATTTT	CASSLDRASGTDTQYF
many	.	TRBJ1-1	TRBV12-3/TRBV12-4	TGTGCCAGCAGTTTCGACCCTACGGAAGCTTTCTTT	CASSFDPTEAFF
.	.	TRBJ1-6	TRBV4-2	TGTGCCAGCAGCCAAGACCTAGACGGGCAATTTTCACCCCTCCACTTT	CASSQDLDGQFSPLHF
many	.	TRBJ1-1	TRBV12-3/TRBV12-4	TGTGCCAGCGGACGATACAACTCGAACACTGAAGCTTTCTTT	CASGRYNSNTEAFF
few	.	TRBJ2-2	TRBV29-1	TGCAGCGCCAAACTAATCACCGGGGAGCTGTTTTTT	CSAKLITGELFF
many	TRBD1	TRBJ1-5	TRBV2	TGTGCCTGTGGACAGGTGAATCAGCCCCAGCATTTT	CACGQVNQPQHF
many	.	TRBJ1-1	TRBV28	TGTGCCAGCAGTACGAACACTGAAGCTTTCTTT	CASSTNTEAFF
many	.	TRBJ1-4	TRBV6-1	TGTGCCAGCGGCAGGGGCCTGAATAATGAAAAACTGTTTTTT	CASGRGLNNEKLFF
few	TRBD2	TRBJ2-3	TRBV9	TGTGCCAGCAGCTTACTAGCGGGACCCCAGGATACGCAGTATTTT	CASSLLAGPQDTQYF
few	.	TRBJ2-1	TRBV3-1	TGTGCCAGCAGCCAAGATGGCTGGGGGAGCAATGAGCAGTTCTTC	CASSQDGWGSNEQFF
many	TRBD2	TRBJ2-4	TRBV20-1	TGCAGTGCTAGGACCGGGACTAGCGGCGCCAAAAACATTCAGTACTTC	CSARTGTSGAKNIQYF
few	.	TRBJ2-5	TRBV27	TGTGCCAGCAGATCGGGGGCAGAGACCCAGTACTTC	CASRSGAETQYF
.	TRBD1	TRBJ1-1	TRBV7-9	TGTGCCAGCAGCTCGTTCCCCTTTCAGACAGGGGGAAGGGGTGAAGCTTTCTTT	CASSSFPFQTGGRGEAFF
few	TRBD1	TRBJ1-2	TRBV6-6	TGTGCCAGCACCACCACGGGACAGGGGGGGTATGGCTACACCTTC	CASTTTGQGGYGYTF
.	.	TRBJ1-2	TRBV12-3/TRBV12-4	TGTGCCAGCAGTTTAGGGACGGTCTATGGCTACACCTTC	CASSLGTVYGYTF
few	TRBD1	TRBJ1-1	TRBV12-3/TRBV12-4	TGTGCCAGCACACCCCAGGGGGCAGGTGAAGCTTTCTTT	CASTPQGAGEAFF
few	.	TRBJ1-1	TRBV18	TGTGCCAGCTCACCACAAAGGGTGTCCACTGAAGCTTTCTTT	CASSPQRVSTEAFF
few	.	TRBJ2-5	TRBV5-1	TGCGCCAGCAGCTTGGCTTTCGGCGGGCAAGAGACCCAGTACTTC	CASSLAFGGQETQYF
.	TRBD1	TRBJ2-7	TRBV12-3/TRBV12-4	TGTGCCAGCAGCTTGACCTCGACAGGGTACGAGCAGTACTTC	CASSLTSTGYEQYF
many	.	TRBJ1-1	TRBV15	TGTGCCACCAGCAGAGATCACATCCGGAACACTGAAGCTTTCTTT	CATSRDHIRNTEAFF
many	.	TRBJ1-1	TRBV20-1	TGCAGTGCTAGAGAGATAACGGGGGCCAGGGACACTGAAGCTTTCTTT	CSAREITGARDTEAFF
many	.	TRBJ1-5	TRBV6-5	TGTGCCAGCAGTCCCACTTATAGCAATCAGCCCCAGCATTTT	CASSPTYSNQPQHF
many	TRBD1	TRBJ1-5	TRBV12-3/TRBV12-4	TGTGCCAGCAGCGCAGGGGGCTGGCAGCCCCAGCATTTT	CASSAGGWQPQHF
few	.	TRBJ2-5	TRBV4-1	TGCGCCAGCAGCCAAGAAGGTGGCGCGAAATACCAAGAGACCCAGTACTTC	CASSQEGGAKYQETQYF
many	.	TRBJ1-1	TRBV24-1	TGTGCCACCAGTGATTTAAGAGGCTCGGCTTTCTTT	CATSDLRGSAFF
few	.	TRBJ1-2	TRBV5-1	TGCGCCAGCAGCTTGGAAACGAGTGGCTACACCTTC	CASSLETSGYTF
.	TRBD2	TRBJ2-1	TRBV6-1	TGTGCCAGCAGTGAATGGGGGGGAAAGATGAATGAGCAGTTCTTC	CASSEWGGKMNEQFF
few	.	TRBJ1-1	TRBV28	TGTGCCAGCACCGCTCCTGGAGAGGGGACGCGGCGGGCTTTCTTT	CASTAPGEGTRRAFF
many	.	TRBJ1-4	TRBV28	TGTGCCAGCAGCCCCGACAGTAACGACGCAAAACTGTTTTTT	CASSPDSNDAKLFF
few	.	TRBJ1-5	TRBV20-1	TGCAGTGCTAGAGGACAGGTTCCCAGTGATCAGCCCCAGCATTTT	CSARGQVPSDQPQHF
many	.	TRBJ1-5	TRBV15	TGTGCCACCAGCAGAGATAGATCTGGGCAGCCCCAGCATTTT	CATSRDRSGQPQHF
.	TRBD1	TRBJ2-6	TRBV30	TGTGCCTGGAGTTCCCCCGGGACAGGGCGCCCTGGGGCCAACGTCCTGACTTTC	CAWSSPGTGRPGANVLTF
many	.	TRBJ2-1	TRBV7-9	TGTGCCAGCAGCCTGATATACAATGAGCAGTTCTTC	CASSLIYNEQFF
few	TRBD2	TRBJ2-5	TRBV19	TGTGCCAGTAGTATTTCAGCGGGGGGGCCCCTTTCTGGAGAGACCCAGTACTTC	CASSISAGGPLSGETQYF
.	TRBD1	TRBJ2-2	TRBV7-2	TGTGCCAGCAGCTTATGGGGACAGGGAGGGACCGGGGAGCTGTTTTTT	CASSLWGQGGTGELFF
few	TRBD1	TRBJ1-6	TRBV11-2	TGTGCCAGCAGCTTCCTGGACAGGGCTGGTTCACCCCTCCACTTT	CASSFLDRAGSPLHF
many	.	TRBJ1-1	TRBV27	TGTGCCAGCAGTTTATCGGAGGCAGGGACTGAAGCTTTCTTT	CASSLSEAGTEAFF
few	.	TRBJ1-5	TRBV28	TGTGCCAGCAGCAATTACAGGATACTTAGCAATCAGCCCCAGCATTTT	CASSNYRILSNQPQHF
many	.	TRBJ1-2	TRBV9	TGTGCCAGCAGCGTAGTGGCAGGGACTAACTATGGCTACACCTTC	CASSVVAGTNYGYTF
many	TRBD1	TRBJ1-1	TRBV3-1	TGTGCCAGCAGCCAATCTAGGACAGGTCGGACTGAAGCTTTCTTT	CASSQSRTGRTEAFF
many	.	TRBJ1-2	TRBV6-5	TGTGCCAGCAGTTACTCGAGTCCAAGGAGCTATGGCTACACCTTC	CASSYSSPRSYGYTF
many	.	TRBJ2-7	TRBV10-3	TGTGCCATCAGTGAGTCGCCCGATTTTCCGTACTTC	CAISESPDFPYF
many	.	TRBJ1-1	TRBV25-1	TGTGCCAGCAGAATAGGGGGTACTGAAGCTTTCTTT	CASRIGGTEAFF
few	TRBD1	TRBJ2-3	TRBV28	TGTGCCAGCAGACCGACAGGGGTAAGCACAGATACGCAGTATTTT	CASRPTGVSTDTQYF
many	TRBD1	TRBJ1-3	TRBV7-4	TGTGCCAGCAGCCCAGCCGGACAGGGTAAAGGGAACACCATATATTTT	CASSPAGQGKGNTIYF
.	TRBD1	TRBJ1-5	TRBV28	TGTGCCAGCAAACCAATCGGGACAGCTTATCAGCCCCAGCATTTT	CASKPIGTAYQPQHF
many	.	TRBJ1-1	TRBV12-3/TRBV12-4	TGTGCCAGCCCAAGGCGGGCAGGGGAAGGGGAAACTGAAGCTTTCTTT	CASPRRAGEGETEAFF
.	.	TRBJ1-1	TRBV7-2	TGTGCCAGCAGCCCCAGTCGGACTCAAGCTTTCTTT	CASSPSRTQAFF
few	.	TRBJ2-7	TRBV27	TGTGCCAGCAGTCTAGCGATCGGTAACGAGCAGTACTTC	CASSLAIGNEQYF
few	.	TRBJ2-3	TRBV5-1	TGCGCCAGCAGCTTGGTTCCAGGATCGGTAACAGATACGCAGTATTTT	CASSLVPGSVTDTQYF
few	.	TRBJ2-7	TRBV11-2	TGTGCCAGCAGCTTGGGGCCGTACTACGAGCAGTACTTC	CASSLGPYYEQYF
.	.	TRBJ1-5	TRBV19	TGTGCCAGTAAGGATATCGGGGGGGTTCAGCCCCAGCATTTT	CASKDIGGVQPQHF
.	.	TRBJ2-6	TRBV6-8	TGTGCCAGCATTGGCAGGTGCCCTTCTGGGGCCAACGTCCTGACTTTC	CASIGRCPSGANVLTF
few	TRBD2	TRBJ2-1	TRBV3-1	TGTGCCAGCAGCCAGGCGGGGGTTCGGAATGAGCAGTTCTTC	CASSQAGVRNEQFF
.	TRBD1	TRBJ1-2	TRBV5-1	TGCGCCAGCAGCCTCGGACAGGGCGCTTCCTATGGCTACACCTTC	CASSLGQGASYGYTF